The present T cell receptor beta chain was sequenced within a study of shared clonotypes between healthy human individuals. V lost 5 bases and J 8 bases, leaving 6 bases between the germline ends. Germline V gives CDR1 KGHSH, CDR2 LQKENI. There are 11 residues in the CDR3. The assay was immunoSEQ multiplex PCR, and TCRdb's table has in-frame clones only and misses some. The sample consists of 1,400,000 or so clones, less than 99% of them appearing once. The clonotype was recovered from a man in his thirties or forties in good health. The chain couples TRBV18 to TRBJ1-4; no clear D. The sequencing sample was made of naive CD4+ T cells sorted from blood. Subset of the sample: CD45RA+ positively selected. The CDR3 sequence: CASSSTEKLFF. The DNA of the CDR3 is TGTGCCAGCTCATCGACCGAAAAACTGTTTTTT.